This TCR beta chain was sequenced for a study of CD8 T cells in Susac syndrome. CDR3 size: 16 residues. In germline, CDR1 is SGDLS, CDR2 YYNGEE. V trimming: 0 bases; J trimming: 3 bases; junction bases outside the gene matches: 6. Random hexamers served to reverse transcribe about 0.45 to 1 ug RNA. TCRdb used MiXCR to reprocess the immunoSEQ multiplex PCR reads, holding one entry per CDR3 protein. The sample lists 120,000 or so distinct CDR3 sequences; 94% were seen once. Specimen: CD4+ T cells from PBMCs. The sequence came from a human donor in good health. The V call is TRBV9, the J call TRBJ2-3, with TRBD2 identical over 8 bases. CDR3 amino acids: CASSVGTSRMTDTQYF. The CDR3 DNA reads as TGTGCCAGCAGCGTAGGGACTAGCCGAATGACAGATACGCAGTATTTT.